Listed here are 25 T cell receptor beta chains from one sample, sequenced in a study of tumor and adjacent non-tumor tissue in lung cancer. Three rounds of nested PCR, following a modified ARM-PCR protocol, produced the TCRbeta library. TCRdb ran MiXCR on the multiplex PCR reads and lists one entry per CDR3 protein. Of tens of thousands of distinct CDR3 sequences detected, more than 70% appear once; the ten largest clones hold approximately 30%. RNA was extracted from bulk tissue without any cell sorting. The material sequenced was lung tumor tissue. The origin of the receptors is a man aged 55 to 70 with non-small cell lung cancer.

Concerning this clonotype: An end of the junction differs from the germline gene, which may be a read error. This rearrangement joins TRBV5-5 to TRBJ1-6; 7 bases align to TRBD1. This CDR3 is 15 amino acids long. The germline gives CDR1 SGHKS, CDR2 YYEKEE (reference sequence). Here the CDR3 DNA reads TGTGCCAGCAGCTTGGGTTTGCAGGGGGGATCACTCCTCCACTTT. Translation gives CASSLGLQGGSLLHF.

As to this clonotype: The junction departs from germline at one end; a sequencing error may be responsible. The J gene is TRBJ2-2, the V gene TRBV20-1, with TRBD1 matching over 7 bases. CDR1 and CDR2 from the germline V gene are DFQATT and SNEGSKA (reference sequence). The CDR3 contains 15 residues. CDR3 in amino acids: CNTRRGTANTGELFF. The DNA of the CDR3 is TGCAATACTCGAAGAGGGACAGCAAACACCGGAGAGCTGTTTTTT.

This clonotype showed up just once. Lacking the conserved final phenylalanine or tryptophan, this CDR3 likely reflects a read error. Because the CDR3's place on the DNA is in doubt, the DNA is left out and the CDR3 is given as listed by TCRdb. The rearrangement joins TRBV14 to TRBJ2-1. The CDR3 spans 15 amino acids, including both terminal residues. CDR1 is SGHDN and CDR2 is FVKESK in the germline V gene. This chain's CDR3 is CASSQAGGPINEQFL.

The rearrangement links TRBV20-1 to TRBJ1-1, with D tentatively TRBD1 (5 bases). There are 13 residues in the CDR3. Per germline, CDR1 DFQATT and CDR2 SNEGSKA (reference sequence). Between the trimmed V and J ends, which lost 4 bases and 5 bases, there was a span of 14 bases. DNA of the CDR3: TGCAGTGCTACTCGGGGGAGAGGAACTGAAGCTTTCTTT. It encodes CSATRGRGTEAFF.

V usage is TRBV20-1 and J usage is TRBJ2-1; D possibly corresponds to TRBD1 (6 bases). The germline gives CDR1 DFQATT, CDR2 SNEGSKA (reference sequence). There are 15 residues in the CDR3. Trimming took off 4 bases at V and 7 bases at J, with 20 bases between the two ends. The CDR3 region has the DNA TGCAGTGCTAAAGATTCAACAGGGCGGTTTAATGAGCAGTTCTTC. This codes for CSAKDSTGRFNEQFF.

As for this clonotype: The conserved final phenylalanine or tryptophan is absent from the CDR3, which likely points to a read error. Because the CDR3's place on the DNA is in doubt, the DNA is left out and the CDR3 is given as listed by TCRdb. The chain combines TRBV6-5 with TRBJ2-3. Ends included, the CDR3 has 14 residues. Germline-derived CDR1 and CDR2 are MNHEY and SVGAGI. This CDR3 is CASSYSDLRDTQYL.

Of note for this clonotype: Sequence at one end of the junction differs from germline and may be a read error. V gene TRBV6-5 combines with J gene TRBJ2-1; 8 nucleotides align to TRBD1. Germline assignment: CDR1 MNHEY and CDR2 SVGAGI. This CDR3 has 14 residues. CDR3 loop: CASTSLRGLYEQFF. The CDR3 nucleotides read TGTGCTAGCACATCTCTCAGGGGGCTCTATGAGCAGTTCTTC.

The chain joins TRBV11-1 to TRBJ2-2; D is possibly TRBD2 (5 bases). The CDR3 loop spans 14 amino acids. CDR1 is SGHAT and CDR2 is FQDESV in the germline V gene (reference sequence). The CDR3 sequence: CDGSYTSGTGDLFF. In DNA, the CDR3 is TGTGACGGCAGCTATACTAGTGGCACTGGGGATTTGTTTTTT.

This clonotype was counted only a few times. The V and J genes are TRBV5-4 and TRBJ2-7, with 8 positions matching TRBD2. The CDR3 totals 15 residues. Germline lookup yields CDR1 SGHNT and CDR2 YYREEE (reference sequence). J was trimmed by 9 bases and V by 4 bases; bases with no gene match: 15. In nucleotides, the CDR3 is TGTGCCAGCAGCCCCCACTTCGGGACTAGTAGCGGGCAGTACTTC. Translated: CASSPHFGTSSGQYF.

In regard to this clonotype: Germline and junction disagree at one end, which may indicate a read error. The chain recombines TRBV29-1 with TRBJ2-1; 12 bases align to TRBD2. CDR3 length: 17 amino acids. Germline V gene data show CDR1 as SQVTM and CDR2 as ANQGSEA. The CDR3 DNA is TGCAGCGTTGAAGGTGGACTAGCGGGAAGTCGGGGAAATGAGCTGTTCTTC. It encodes CSVEGGLAGSRGNELFF.

Turning to this clonotype: A much bigger clone sits one base away, suggesting this may be a read error. V is TRBV6-1 and J is TRBJ2-5; 10 bases align to TRBD2. Losses at the gene ends were 6 bases for V and 3 bases for J; bases not matched to a gene: 13. The CDR3 extends over 17 amino acids. Germline V CDR1 and CDR2: MNHNS, SASEGT. The DNA for the CDR3 is TGTGCCAGCAGAGAACTAGCGGGATCTCGAAGCGAAGAGACCCAGTACTTC. Protein: CASRELAGSRSEETQYF.

As regards this clonotype: At one of its ends the junction is not consistent with the germline gene, which may arise from a read error. The CDR3 is CASSSDRGASGTNVLTF. CDR3 DNA: TGTGCCAGCAGCTCTGACAGGGGGGCGTCTGGGACCAACGTCCTAACTTTC. The chain combines TRBV5-4 with TRBJ2-6, with 9 bases that match TRBD1. This CDR3 has 17 amino acids. Germline loops: CDR1 SGHNT, CDR2 YYREEE (reference sequence).

Of note for this clonotype: A much larger clone differs from this one at a single base, so this may be a read error. The rearrangement links TRBV20-1 to TRBJ2-1; D possibly matches TRBD1 or TRBD2 (5 bases each). Germline values: CDR1 DFQATT, CDR2 SNEGSKA (reference sequence). The CDR3 length is 12 residues. The CDR3 DNA sequence: TGCAATGCCAGGGTAGGAGGAGGCGAGCAGTTCTTC. Translated: CNARVGGGEQFF.

This clonotype was observed at least ten times. A much larger clone differs from this one at a single base, so this may be a read error. This chain uses TRBV20-1 with TRBJ2-5; 7 bases are shared with TRBD1. The CDR3 contains 14 residues. Germline V CDR1 and CDR2: DFQATT, SNEGSKA (reference sequence). The CDR3 region is CSARFRTGQGTQYF. Written as DNA, the CDR3 is TGCAGTGCTAGATTCAGGACAGGACAAGGGACCCAGTACTTC.

Comment on this clonotype: Since a much larger clone is just one base distant, this may be a read error. The chain joins TRBV28 to TRBJ1-2, with D tentatively TRBD1 (6 bases). Deletions cut 10 bases from V and 7 bases from J, with 22 bases between. Germline V gene data show CDR1 as MDHEN and CDR2 as SYDVKM. The CDR3 is 14 residues long. This chain's CDR3 is CANRPTGTPFGYTF. In nucleotides, the CDR3 is TGTGCCAACAGACCGACCGGGACACCCTTTGGCTACACCTTC.

The rearrangement uses TRBV6-5 and TRBJ2-2, with D possibly TRBD1 on 6 matching bases. The germline CDR1 and CDR2 sequences are MNHEY and SVGAGI. Deletions cut 7 bases from V and 6 bases from J, with 15 bases between. This CDR3 is built from 14 residues. The CDR3 DNA reads TGTGCCAGCAAACAGGGAATAGGCGCCGGGGAGCTGTTTTTT. This encodes CASKQGIGAGELFF.

In its sample, this clonotype was seen a few times. This chain connects TRBV28 to TRBJ2-1, with no clear D. CDR3 length: 14 residues. Per germline, CDR1 MDHEN and CDR2 SYDVKM. The V gene lost 3 bases and the J gene lost 4 bases, with 10 bases spanning the gap. CDR3 in amino acids: CASSLGNPYNEQFF. The CDR3 DNA reads as TGTGCCAGCAGTTTGGGGAATCCATACAATGAGCAGTTCTTC.

This chain uses TRBV5-5 with TRBJ2-7; a weak D match, TRBD1 (6 bases). The V end was cut by 4 bases, the J end by 5 bases, with 25 bases between. The CDR3 contains 17 residues. Looked up from germline, CDR1 is SGHKS and CDR2 is YYEKEE (reference sequence). CDR3 region: CASSGRGGDLMMHEQYF. The CDR3 bases are TGTGCCAGCAGCGGCCGAGGGGGTGATCTTATGATGCACGAGCAGTACTTC.

The chain uses TRBV6-5 and TRBJ2-7; D may be TRBD1 (6 bases). This CDR3 spans 15 amino acids. V was shortened by 1 base and J by 4 bases, with 14 bases between the two germline ends. Germline V gene sequence: CDR1 MNHEY, CDR2 SVGAGI. The CDR3 spells CASSYWAGQSYEQYF. In DNA, the CDR3 is TGTGCCAGCAGTTACTGGGCTGGACAGTCTTACGAGCAGTACTTC.

Note on this clonotype: A read error may account for a junction end that differs from germline. The genes are TRBV6-5 and TRBJ2-2; D is tentatively TRBD1 or TRBD2 (5 bases each). The CDR3 loop spans 15 amino acids. Per the germline V gene, CDR1 is MNHEY and CDR2 is SVGAGI. CDR3 region: CASSSTPTVPGEQFF. CDR3 DNA sequence: TGTGCCAGCAGTTCAACTCCGACAGTCCCCGGGGAGCAGTTTTTT.

This clonotype occurred a few times. Its ends do not fully match the called genes, so a read error is possible. The V gene is TRBV6-1, the J gene TRBJ2-5, with a possible D match to TRBD2 (6 bases). This CDR3 has 13 amino acids. Germline V gene sequence: CDR1 MNHNS, CDR2 SASEGT. CDR3 in amino acids: CTSSRGFQDTQYF. CDR3 nucleotides: TGTACCAGCAGTCGGGGGTTCCAAGATACCCAGTACTTC.

Concerning this clonotype: This could be a read error, since a much larger clone is one nucleotide away. The genes are TRBV6-1 and TRBJ1-1, with D possibly TRBD1 on 5 matching bases. The CDR3 runs 13 residues. CDR1 MNHNS and CDR2 SASEGT come from the germline V gene. The DNA for the CDR3 is TGTGCCAGCGCCTCCAGGGTGAACTCTGAAGCTTTCTTT. As protein: CASASRVNSEAFF.

This clonotype was observed many times. The gene calls are TRBV20-1 and TRBJ2-4; 11 bases map to TRBD1. This CDR3 comprises 16 residues. Trimming removed 2 bases from V and 9 bases from J; junction bases left unmatched: 12. Germline values: CDR1 DFQATT, CDR2 SNEGSKA (reference sequence). The CDR3 coding sequence is TGCAGTGCTAGAACTCCTATGGACAGGGGGCTGGGCATTCAGTACTTC. Amino acids: CSARTPMDRGLGIQYF.

To note about this clonotype: A much larger clone is a single base away; this may be a read error. The CDR3 loop is CANTNNEQFF. CDR3 DNA: TGTGCCAACACTAACAATGAGCAGTTCTTC. This chain links TRBV7-9 with TRBJ2-1; D unresolved. CDR3 size: 10 residues. V lost 10 bases to trimming and J lost 5 bases, with 6 bases between them. Germline assignment: CDR1 SEHNR and CDR2 FQNEAQ (reference sequence). The whole variable domain, remainder taken from reference TRBV7-9 and TRBJ2-1, is DTGVSQNPRHKITKRGQNVTFRCDPISEHNRLYWYRQTLGQGPEFLTYFQNEAQLEKSRLLSDRFSAERPKGSFSTLEIQRTEQGDSAMYLCANTNNEQFFGPGTRLTVL.

Points on this clonotype: Possible read error: a much larger clone is one base away. The rearrangement uses TRBV11-2 and TRBJ2-2; D is perhaps TRBD1 (7 bases). Trimming removed 5 bases from V and 6 bases from J, with 19 bases in between. Germline V gene lookup returns CDR1 SGHAT and CDR2 FQNNGV. This CDR3 is 16 amino acids long. The CDR3 sequence is CASSLWAGGRSGELFF. CDR3 nucleotides: TGTGCCAGCAGCCTCTGGGCAGGGGGGCGCTCCGGGGAGCTGTTTTTT.